These T cell receptor beta chains were read from a single sample in a study of blood T cell repertoires in COVID-19. Assay: immunoSEQ multiplex PCR; the TCRdb copy retains only in-frame clones and omits some. The sample carries a few hundred thousand clones, 88% recorded once. What was sequenced was peripheral blood. Every receptor here comes from a man aged 55 to 69 who had recovered from COVID-19. The CDR3 runs from the conserved cysteine through the conserved F or W. A D gene is named only where the DNA matches it firmly. The size field is filled for only some rows; it gives once, few, many or a size class.

d_gene: -; v_gene: TRBV21-1; abundance: -; j_gene: TRBJ1-3; CDR3aa: CASSKGLISGNTIYF; CDR3nt: TGTGCCAGCAGCAAAGGACTGATCTCTGGAAACACCATATATTTT
d_gene: -; v_gene: TRBV3-1/TRBV3-2; abundance: -; j_gene: TRBJ2-1; CDR3aa: CASSQVTGINEQFF; CDR3nt: TGTGCCAGCAGCCAAGTAACAGGAATCAATGAGCAGTTCTTC
d_gene: -; v_gene: TRBV7-9; abundance: -; j_gene: TRBJ1-5; CDR3aa: CASSRGQNQPQHF; CDR3nt: TGTGCCAGCAGCCGAGGGCAAAATCAGCCCCAGCATTTT
d_gene: -; v_gene: TRBV18; abundance: -; j_gene: TRBJ2-1; CDR3aa: CASSPPGATNEQFF; CDR3nt: TGTGCCAGCTCACCACCGGGAGCTACCAATGAGCAGTTCTTC
d_gene: TRBD1; v_gene: TRBV9; abundance: -; j_gene: TRBJ2-2; CDR3aa: CASSVGTGPPSSTGELFF; CDR3nt: TGTGCCAGCAGCGTAGGGACAGGGCCGCCTTCGAGCACCGGGGAGCTGTTTTTT
d_gene: -; v_gene: TRBV12-3/TRBV12-4; abundance: few; j_gene: TRBJ1-1; CDR3aa: CASSPQLNTEAFF; CDR3nt: TGTGCCAGCAGCCCACAATTGAACACTGAAGCTTTCTTT
d_gene: -; v_gene: TRBV19; abundance: -; j_gene: TRBJ2-7; CDR3aa: CASSTQAGWYEQYF; CDR3nt: TGTGCCAGTAGTACGCAAGCGGGCTGGTACGAGCAGTACTTC
d_gene: -; v_gene: TRBV19; abundance: -; j_gene: TRBJ1-2; CDR3aa: CASSGSDGYTF; CDR3nt: TGTGCCAGTAGTGGCAGTGATGGCTACACCTTC
d_gene: -; v_gene: TRBV7-2; abundance: once; j_gene: TRBJ2-7; CDR3aa: CASSLGDPRAYEQYF; CDR3nt: TGTGCCAGCAGCTTAGGAGATCCCAGGGCTTACGAGCAGTACTTC
d_gene: TRBD1; v_gene: TRBV5-1; abundance: -; j_gene: TRBJ1-5; CDR3aa: CASSLRTGAAYSNQPQHF; CDR3nt: TGCGCCAGCAGCCTTCGGACAGGGGCCGCCTATAGCAATCAGCCCCAGCATTTT
d_gene: TRBD2; v_gene: TRBV5-4; abundance: -; j_gene: TRBJ2-3; CDR3aa: CASSPGLATDTQYF; CDR3nt: TGTGCCAGCAGCCCCGGACTAGCGACAGATACGCAGTATTTT
d_gene: -; v_gene: TRBV29-1; abundance: -; j_gene: TRBJ1-1; CDR3aa: CSVGVGAATEAFF; CDR3nt: TGCAGCGTTGGGGTGGGTGCGGCCACTGAAGCTTTCTTT
d_gene: -; v_gene: TRBV19; abundance: -; j_gene: TRBJ2-2; CDR3aa: CARSSEGTHTGELFF; CDR3nt: TGTGCCCGTTCTTCGGAGGGGACCCACACCGGGGAGCTGTTTTTT
d_gene: -; v_gene: TRBV5-1; abundance: -; j_gene: TRBJ1-4; CDR3aa: CASSLSQVDEKLFF; CDR3nt: TGCGCCAGCAGCTTGAGTCAGGTTGACGAAAAACTGTTTTTT
d_gene: -; v_gene: TRBV5-1; abundance: -; j_gene: TRBJ1-3; CDR3aa: CASSLAGGGGNTIYF; CDR3nt: TGCGCCAGCAGCTTGGCTGGGGGAGGTGGAAACACCATATATTTT
d_gene: -; v_gene: TRBV6-2/TRBV6-3; abundance: -; j_gene: TRBJ2-3; CDR3aa: CASSYRGGDTQYF; CDR3nt: TGTGCCAGCAGTTACAGAGGGGGAGATACGCAGTATTTT
d_gene: TRBD1; v_gene: TRBV5-6; abundance: -; j_gene: TRBJ1-2; CDR3aa: CASRVSGTGVYTF; CDR3nt: TGTGCCAGCAGGGTATCAGGGACAGGCGTCTACACCTTC
d_gene: TRBD1; v_gene: TRBV7-6; abundance: -; j_gene: TRBJ2-3; CDR3aa: CASSLGTGVTDTQYF; CDR3nt: TGTGCCAGCAGCTTAGGGACAGGGGTCACAGATACGCAGTATTTT
d_gene: TRBD1; v_gene: TRBV4-1; abundance: -; j_gene: TRBJ1-6; CDR3aa: CASSQRDSSYNSPLHF; CDR3nt: TGCGCCAGCAGCCAGAGGGACAGCTCCTATAATTCACCCCTCCACTTT
d_gene: -; v_gene: TRBV7-3; abundance: -; j_gene: TRBJ2-3; CDR3aa: CASSLSGVDTQYF; CDR3nt: TGTGCCAGCAGCTTAAGCGGGGTGGATACGCAGTATTTT
d_gene: TRBD1; v_gene: TRBV7-8; abundance: -; j_gene: TRBJ1-2; CDR3aa: CASSLRSDRGYGYTF; CDR3nt: TGTGCCAGCAGCCTCCGCAGTGACAGGGGTTATGGCTACACCTTC
d_gene: TRBD1; v_gene: TRBV7-3; abundance: -; j_gene: TRBJ2-1; CDR3aa: CASSSTGGYNEQFF; CDR3nt: TGTGCCAGCAGCTCGACAGGGGGCTACAATGAGCAGTTCTTC
d_gene: -; v_gene: TRBV11-2; abundance: -; j_gene: TRBJ2-7; CDR3aa: CASSLQQGLDEQYF; CDR3nt: TGTGCCAGCAGCCTACAACAGGGATTGGACGAGCAGTACTTC